This T cell receptor beta chain was obtained from a study of blood T cell repertoires in COVID-19. The repertoire was sequenced with immunoSEQ multiplex PCR; TCRdb's copy has only in-frame clones and lacks some. The repertoire holds under 250,000 clones, with 86% as singletons. Germline CDR1 MGHRA, CDR2 YSYEKL. The V and J ends lost 2 bases and 4 bases, in that order; junction bases with no gene match: 13. The CDR3 sequence is 17 residues long. J is TRBJ1-2 and V is TRBV4-1; 7 bases map to TRBD1. Material: peripheral blood. This sequence originates from a woman over 75 with COVID-19, enrolled during active disease. This CDR3 reads CASSQLPLWDSVYGYTF. The CDR3, as DNA: TGCGCCAGCAGCCAATTACCTTTATGGGACAGTGTCTATGGCTACACCTTC.